The clone carrying this T cell receptor (beta chain) was picked up one time. The data stem from a study of blood T cell repertoires in COVID-19. Study details: Samples taken during acute and convalescent COVID-19 were collected in the United States, Italy and Spain. In each case, the material was cDNA or gDNA derived from T cells, B-cell-depleted T cells, or PBMCs.

Original data processing: Amplification from reference gene primers served as the basis for estimated nucleated cell counts. Sequencing used immunoSEQ multiplex PCR; TCRdb keeps in-frame clones, though not all of them. The V and J calls and the clone size are those of that table, but D and trimming were determined from the DNA. The sample lists around 200,000 clones; less than 90% were seen once. The V and J ends lost 1 base and 3 bases respectively, with 10 bases between them. The CDR3 is 15 amino acids. Germline V CDR1 and CDR2: MGHRA, YSYEKL. Sequencing used peripheral blood. The sequence was obtained from a woman aged 50 to 60 with acute or convalescent COVID-19. The chain couples TRBV4-1 to TRBJ1-5, with unresolved D. The CDR3 protein is CASSQAAQLNQPQHF. The CDR3 coding sequence is TGCGCCAGCAGCCAAGCCGCACAGCTCAATCAGCCCCAGCATTTT.